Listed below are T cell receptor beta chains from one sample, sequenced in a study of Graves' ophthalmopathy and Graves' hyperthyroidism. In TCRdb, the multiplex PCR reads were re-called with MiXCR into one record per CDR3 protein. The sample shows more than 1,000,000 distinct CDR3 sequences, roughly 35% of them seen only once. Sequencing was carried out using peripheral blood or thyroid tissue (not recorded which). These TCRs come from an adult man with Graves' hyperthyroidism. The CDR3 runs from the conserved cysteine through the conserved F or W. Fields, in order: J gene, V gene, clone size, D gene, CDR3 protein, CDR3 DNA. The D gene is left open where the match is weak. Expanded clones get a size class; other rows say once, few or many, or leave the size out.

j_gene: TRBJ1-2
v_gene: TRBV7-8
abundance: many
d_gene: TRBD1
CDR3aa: CASPSPGQGYYGYTF
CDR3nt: TGTGCCAGCCCGTCTCCGGGACAGGGGTATTATGGCTACACCTTC

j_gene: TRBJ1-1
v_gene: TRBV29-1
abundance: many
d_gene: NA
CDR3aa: CSVAWGNTEAFF
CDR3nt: TGCAGCGTTGCCTGGGGGAACACTGAAGCTTTCTTT

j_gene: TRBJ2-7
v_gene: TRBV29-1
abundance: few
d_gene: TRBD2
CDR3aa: CSVYGGADEQYF
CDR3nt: TGCAGCGTATACGGGGGGGCCGACGAGCAGTACTTC

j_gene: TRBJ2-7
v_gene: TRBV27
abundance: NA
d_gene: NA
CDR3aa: CASSSGGAHEQYF
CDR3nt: TGTGCCAGCAGTTCCGGTGGGGCCCACGAGCAGTACTTC

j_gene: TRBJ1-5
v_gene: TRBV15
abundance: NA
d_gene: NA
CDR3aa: CATSSLGPNQPQHF
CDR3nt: TGTGCCACCAGCAGCTTAGGGCCCAATCAGCCCCAGCATTTT

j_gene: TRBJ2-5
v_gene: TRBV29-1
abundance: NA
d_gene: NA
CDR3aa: CSVAGIEETQYF
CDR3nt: TGCAGCGTTGCAGGGATCGAAGAGACCCAGTACTTC

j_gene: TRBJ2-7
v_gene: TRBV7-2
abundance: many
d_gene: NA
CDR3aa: CASSLAYRGAGYEQYF
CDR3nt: TGTGCCAGCAGCTTAGCGTATCGGGGGGCTGGGTACGAGCAGTACTTC

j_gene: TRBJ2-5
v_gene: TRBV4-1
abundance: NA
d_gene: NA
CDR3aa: CASSQEDRDPRRETQYF
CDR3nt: TGCGCCAGCAGCCAGGAAGACCGGGACCCACGGCGAGAGACCCAGTACTTC

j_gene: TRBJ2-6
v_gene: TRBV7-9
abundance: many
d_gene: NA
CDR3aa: CASSRPSGASSGANVLTF
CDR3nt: TGTGCCAGCAGCAGACCTTCAGGGGCCTCCTCTGGGGCCAACGTCCTGACTTTC

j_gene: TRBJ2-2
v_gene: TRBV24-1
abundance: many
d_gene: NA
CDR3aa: CATKQNRGNTGELFF
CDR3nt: TGTGCCACCAAGCAAAACCGAGGGAACACCGGGGAGCTGTTTTTT

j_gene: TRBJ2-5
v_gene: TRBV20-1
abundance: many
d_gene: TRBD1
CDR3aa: CSARALGQREETQYF
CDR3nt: TGCAGTGCTAGAGCTTTGGGACAGCGCGAAGAGACCCAGTACTTC

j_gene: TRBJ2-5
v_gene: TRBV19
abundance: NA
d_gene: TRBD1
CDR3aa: CASSFQRQGIGETQYF
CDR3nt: TGTGCCAGTAGCTTCCAACGACAGGGCATTGGGGAGACCCAGTACTTC

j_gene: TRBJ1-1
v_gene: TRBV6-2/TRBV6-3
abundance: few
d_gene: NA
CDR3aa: CASSEHSGSTEAFF
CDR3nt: TGTGCCAGCAGTGAGCATTCAGGGAGCACTGAAGCTTTCTTT

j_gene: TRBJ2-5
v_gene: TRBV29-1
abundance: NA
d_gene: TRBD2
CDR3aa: CSSTSGGKETQYF
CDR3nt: TGCAGCTCCACTAGCGGGGGAAAAGAGACCCAGTACTTC

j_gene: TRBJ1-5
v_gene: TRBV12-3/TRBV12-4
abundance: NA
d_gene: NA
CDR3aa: CASSLKRNTEAHQPQHF
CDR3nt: TGTGCCAGCAGTTTGAAGAGGAACACTGAAGCTCATCAGCCCCAGCATTTT

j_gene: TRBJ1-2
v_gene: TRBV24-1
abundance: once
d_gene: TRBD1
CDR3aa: CATSDLRTGGNGYTF
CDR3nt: TGTGCCACCAGTGATCTACGGACAGGGGGAAATGGCTACACCTTC

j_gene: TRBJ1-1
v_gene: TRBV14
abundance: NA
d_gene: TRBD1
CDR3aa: CASRPSDRANTEAFF
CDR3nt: TGTGCCAGCAGACCCTCGGACAGGGCGAACACTGAAGCTTTCTTT

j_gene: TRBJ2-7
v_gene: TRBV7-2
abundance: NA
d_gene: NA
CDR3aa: CASSGAGQTYEQYF
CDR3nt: TGTGCCAGCAGCGGGGCGGGACAGACCTACGAGCAGTACTTC

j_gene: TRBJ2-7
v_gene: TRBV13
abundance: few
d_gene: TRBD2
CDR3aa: CASSLELRGGNYEQYF
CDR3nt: TGTGCCAGCAGCTTAGAGCTCCGGGGGGGAAACTACGAGCAGTACTTC

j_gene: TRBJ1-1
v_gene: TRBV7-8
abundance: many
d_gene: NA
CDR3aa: CASSPGKRNTEAFF
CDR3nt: TGTGCCAGCAGCCCTGGGAAGAGGAACACTGAAGCTTTCTTT

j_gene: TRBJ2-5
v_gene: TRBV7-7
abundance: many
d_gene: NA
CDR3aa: CASRRGGVETQYF
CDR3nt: TGTGCCAGCAGACGAGGTGGTGTGGAGACCCAGTACTTC

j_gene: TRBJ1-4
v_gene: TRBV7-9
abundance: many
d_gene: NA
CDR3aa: CASSAPQGEKLFF
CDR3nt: TGTGCCAGCAGCGCACCACAAGGCGAAAAACTGTTTTTT

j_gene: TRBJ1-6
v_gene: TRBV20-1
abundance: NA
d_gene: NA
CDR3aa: CSARMAGSASPLHF
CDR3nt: TGCAGTGCTAGAATGGCAGGGAGTGCCTCACCCCTCCACTTT

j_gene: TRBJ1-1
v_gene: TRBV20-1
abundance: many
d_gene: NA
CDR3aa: CSASSPGSNTEAFF
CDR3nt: TGCAGTGCTAGTTCACCAGGATCGAACACTGAAGCTTTCTTT

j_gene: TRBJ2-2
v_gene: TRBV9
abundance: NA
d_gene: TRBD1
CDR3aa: CASSVLGQGTGELFF
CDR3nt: TGTGCCAGCAGCGTTCTGGGACAGGGGACCGGGGAGCTGTTTTTT

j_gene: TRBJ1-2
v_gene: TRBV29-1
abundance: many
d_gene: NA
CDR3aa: CSVEDYRSVPATRSSRGYTF
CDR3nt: TGCAGCGTTGAAGACTACCGAAGCGTGCCAGCGACGAGGTCATCCAGGGGCTACACCTTC

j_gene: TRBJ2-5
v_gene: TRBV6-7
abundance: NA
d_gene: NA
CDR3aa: CASSYSGQNQETQYF
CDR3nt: TGTGCCAGCAGTTACTCGGGTCAGAACCAAGAGACCCAGTACTTC

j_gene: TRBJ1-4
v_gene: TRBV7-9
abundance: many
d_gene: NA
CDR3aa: CASSSGTNEKLFF
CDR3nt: TGTGCCAGCAGCTCGGGAACTAATGAAAAACTGTTTTTT

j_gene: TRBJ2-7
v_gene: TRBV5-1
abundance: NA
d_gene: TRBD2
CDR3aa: CASSLGLAENYEQYF
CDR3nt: TGCGCCAGCAGCCTTGGACTAGCGGAAAACTACGAGCAGTACTTC

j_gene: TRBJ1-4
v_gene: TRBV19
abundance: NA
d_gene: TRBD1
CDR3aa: CAWARGRGEKLFF
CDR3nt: TGTGCCTGGGCCAGGGGGCGTGGTGAAAAACTGTTTTTT

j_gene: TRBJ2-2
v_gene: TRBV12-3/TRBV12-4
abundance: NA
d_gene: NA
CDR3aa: CATQPSGRFSGELFF
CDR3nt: TGTGCCACCCAGCCCAGCGGGCGATTTTCTGGGGAGCTGTTTTTT

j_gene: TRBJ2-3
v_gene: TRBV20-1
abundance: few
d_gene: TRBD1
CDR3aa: CSASPGQGVTDTQYF
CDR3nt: TGCAGTGCTAGCCCGGGACAGGGGGTTACCGATACGCAGTATTTT

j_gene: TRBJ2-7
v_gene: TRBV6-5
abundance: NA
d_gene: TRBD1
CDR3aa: CASSYSRDRVRAYF
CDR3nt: TGTGCCAGCAGTTACTCACGCGACAGGGTACGGGCGTACTTC

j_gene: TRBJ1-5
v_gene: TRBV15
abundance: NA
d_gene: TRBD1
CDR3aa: CATSYSRRARGPWSNQPQHF
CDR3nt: TGTGCCACCAGCTACTCCCGCCGGGCCAGGGGGCCTTGGAGCAATCAGCCCCAGCATTTT

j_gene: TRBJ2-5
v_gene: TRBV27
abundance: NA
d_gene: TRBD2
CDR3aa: CASSLGEGYQETQYF
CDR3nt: TGTGCCAGCAGTTTGGGGGAGGGGTACCAAGAGACCCAGTACTTC

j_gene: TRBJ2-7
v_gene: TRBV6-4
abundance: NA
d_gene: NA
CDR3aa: CASSYGQGFYEQYF
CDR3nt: TGTGCCAGCAGTTACGGTCAGGGGTTCTACGAGCAGTACTTC

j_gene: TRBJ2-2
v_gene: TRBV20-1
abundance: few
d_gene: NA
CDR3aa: CSAQTGFTGELFF
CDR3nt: TGCAGTGCTCAAACAGGGTTCACCGGGGAGCTGTTTTTT

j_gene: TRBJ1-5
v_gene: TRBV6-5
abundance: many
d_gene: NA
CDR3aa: CVTGNQPQHF
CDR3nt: TGTGTGACTGGCAATCAGCCCCAGCATTTT

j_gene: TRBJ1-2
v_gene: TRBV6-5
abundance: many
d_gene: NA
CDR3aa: CASTGDNYGYTF
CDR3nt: TGTGCCAGCACGGGCGACAACTATGGCTACACCTTC

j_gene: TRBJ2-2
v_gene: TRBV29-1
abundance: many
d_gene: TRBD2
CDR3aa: CSVAFAGGSGELFF
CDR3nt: TGCAGCGTTGCATTTGCGGGAGGATCCGGGGAGCTGTTTTTT

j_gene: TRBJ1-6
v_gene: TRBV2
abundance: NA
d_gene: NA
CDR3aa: CASSPARVNSPLHF
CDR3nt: TGTGCCAGCAGTCCCGCCAGGGTCAATTCACCCCTCCACTTT

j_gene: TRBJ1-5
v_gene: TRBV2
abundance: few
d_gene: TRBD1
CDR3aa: CASSVQPGGMQPQHF
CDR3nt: TGTGCCAGCAGTGTCCAGCCAGGGGGCATGCAGCCCCAGCATTTT

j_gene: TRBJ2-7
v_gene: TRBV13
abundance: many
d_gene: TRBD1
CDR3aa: CASSLRGQSYEQYF
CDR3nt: TGTGCCAGCAGCTTAAGGGGGCAGTCCTACGAGCAGTACTTC

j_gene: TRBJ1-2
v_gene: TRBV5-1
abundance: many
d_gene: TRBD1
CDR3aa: CASSHGTAANYGYTF
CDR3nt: TGCGCCAGCAGCCATGGGACAGCCGCTAACTATGGCTACACCTTC

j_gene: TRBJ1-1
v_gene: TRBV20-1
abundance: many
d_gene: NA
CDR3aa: CSADGVNTEAFF
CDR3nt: TGCAGTGCAGATGGGGTGAACACTGAAGCTTTCTTT

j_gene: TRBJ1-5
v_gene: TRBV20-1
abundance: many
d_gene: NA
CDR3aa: CSAGEAKSHQPQHF
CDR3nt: TGCAGTGCCGGAGAGGCCAAGTCGCATCAGCCCCAGCATTTT

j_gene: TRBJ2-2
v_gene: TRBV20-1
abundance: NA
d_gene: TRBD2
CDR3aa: CSAFEKWVAGDAGELFF
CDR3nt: TGCAGTGCTTTCGAGAAGTGGGTCGCGGGAGATGCCGGGGAGCTGTTTTTT

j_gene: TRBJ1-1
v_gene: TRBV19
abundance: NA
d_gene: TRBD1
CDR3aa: CASSIGQGVREAFF
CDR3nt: TGTGCCAGTAGTATTGGGCAGGGGGTCCGTGAAGCTTTCTTT

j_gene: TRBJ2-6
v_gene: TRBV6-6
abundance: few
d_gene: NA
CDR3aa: CASSYSQGYGANVLTF
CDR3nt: TGTGCCAGCAGTTACTCACAGGGATATGGGGCCAACGTCCTGACTTTC

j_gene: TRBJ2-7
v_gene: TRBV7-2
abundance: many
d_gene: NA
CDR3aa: CASSSGRGGNYEQYF
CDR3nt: TGTGCCAGCAGCTCAGGTCGTGGGGGGAACTACGAGCAGTACTTC

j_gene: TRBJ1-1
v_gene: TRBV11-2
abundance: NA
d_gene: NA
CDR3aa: CASSAPDVGTEAFF
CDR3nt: TGTGCCAGCAGTGCTCCAGATGTGGGGACTGAAGCTTTCTTT

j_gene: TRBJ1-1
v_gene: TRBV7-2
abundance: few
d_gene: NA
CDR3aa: CASSRAMSRGDAFF
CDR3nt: TGTGCCAGCAGCCGGGCGATGTCTAGGGGGGACGCTTTCTTT